A single sample is the source of the 24 T cell receptor beta chains below, sequenced in a study of shared clonotypes between healthy human individuals. Method: immunoSEQ multiplex PCR; TCRdb's copy keeps in-frame clones and lacks some. The sample yields 2.3 million or so clones, about 92% seen once. Input material: naive CD4+ T cells from PBMCs. Subset in this sample: CD45RA+ positively selected. The receptor source for this set is a man between 18 and 29 years old in good health. Some clones in this sample may be carry-over from other donors' samples.

This clone was recorded once. CDR3 loop: CASSFGRGAFF. The CDR3 bases are TGTGCCAGCAGTTTCGGTCGGGGGGCTTTCTTT. The J gene is TRBJ1-1, the V gene TRBV28; D possibly corresponds to TRBD1 (5 bases). Germline CDR1 and CDR2: MDHEN and SYDVKM. V shed 3 bases and J shed 11 bases, with 10 bases lying between them. CDR3 length: 11 amino acids.

Only one count was recorded for this clone. This chain joins TRBV7-3 and TRBJ2-6; TRBD1 or TRBD2 may be the D gene (5 bases each). The germline V gene has CDR1 SGHTA and CDR2 FQGTGA. Trimming removed 1 base from V and 4 bases from J, with 11 bases in between. The CDR3 covers 16 residues. CDR3 in amino acids: CASSLSAGAGANVLTF. DNA for the CDR3: TGTGCCAGCAGCTTAAGCGCCGGGGCCGGGGCCAACGTCCTGACTTTC.

The genes are TRBV7-3 and TRBJ2-2, with 9 positions matching TRBD1. V trimming: 2 bases; J trimming: 7 bases; junction bases outside the gene matches: 5. The CDR3 is 15 amino acids. Germline CDR1 reads SGHTA; CDR2 reads FQGTGA. In DNA form, the CDR3 reads TGTGCCAGCAGCTTATATACAGGGGGCCACGGGGAGCTGTTTTTT. Protein product: CASSLYTGGHGELFF.

V is TRBV28 and J is TRBJ1-3; TRBD1 aligns across 7 bases. CDR1 is MDHEN, CDR2 SYDVKM, per germline. This CDR3 has 14 amino acids. After removal of 10 bases from V and 1 base from J, the junction contained 7 bases not matched to a gene. This chain's CDR3 is CAINRGRSGNTIYF. CDR3 bases: TGTGCCATTAACAGGGGTCGGTCTGGAAACACCATATATTTT.

On this clone: A read error may account for a junction end that differs from germline. V and J are TRBV5-1 and TRBJ1-6; D may be TRBD1 (5 bases). Per germline, CDR1 SGHRS and CDR2 YFSETQ. The CDR3 covers 14 residues. For the CDR3, the DNA is TGCGCCAGCACCTTGGGGGATTATAATTCACCCCTCCACTTT. Amino acids: CASTLGDYNSPLHF.

This chain's CDR3 is CASGWDEQFF. DNA of the CDR3: TGTGCCAGCGGGTGGGATGAGCAGTTCTTC. J is TRBJ2-1 and V is TRBV9; D gene ambiguous. Germline V gene lookup returns CDR1 SGDLS and CDR2 YYNGEE. This CDR3 has 10 residues. Trimming removed 7 bases at V and 8 bases at J, with 7 bases between.

V usage is TRBV6-5 and J usage is TRBJ1-1; 10 nucleotides match TRBD1. Germline V CDR1 and CDR2: MNHEY, SVGAGI. The CDR3 runs 14 residues. Trimming took 6 bases from V and 4 from J; bases not matched to a gene: 5. This CDR3 reads CASSRQGALTEAFF. CDR3 bases: TGTGCCAGCAGCCGACAGGGGGCGCTCACTGAAGCTTTCTTT.

The chain couples TRBV29-1 to TRBJ2-1; D gene uncertain. The germline V gene has CDR1 SQVTM and CDR2 ANQGSEA. The CDR3 runs to 11 residues. V was pared by 4 bases and J by 8 bases, with 9 bases between. Here the CDR3 DNA reads TGCAGCGTTGCCCTAGTAGATGAGCAGTTCTTC. Encoded protein: CSVALVDEQFF.

As for this clone: This sample also contains other DNA sequences that code for the same CDR3. The CDR3 protein is CASSVGLANEQFF. The CDR3 DNA sequence: TGTGCCAGCAGCGTCGGACTAGCTAATGAGCAGTTCTTC. The chain uses TRBV9 and TRBJ2-1, with 8 bases fitting TRBD2. Germline CDR1 reads SGDLS; CDR2 reads YYNGEE. The CDR3 covers 13 residues. The V gene end was trimmed by 2 bases and the J gene end by 7 bases; junction bases not matched to a gene: 2.

This clone was detected only once. The chain links TRBV28 to TRBJ1-3; no firm D call. V was shortened by 1 base and J by 3 bases, with 7 bases between the two germline ends. Germline V CDR1 and CDR2: MDHEN, SYDVKM. The CDR3 has 14 residues. This chain's CDR3 is CASSLSTLGNTIYF. The CDR3 DNA follows: TGTGCCAGCAGTTTATCTACCCTTGGAAACACCATATATTTT.

Details on this clone: This sample also contains other DNA sequences that code for the same CDR3. The genes are TRBV2 and TRBJ2-7; no firm D call. V was shortened by 4 bases and J by 4 bases, with 5 bases between the two germline ends. The CDR3 is made up of 11 amino acids. Germline V CDR1 and CDR2: SNHLY, FYNNEI. CDR3 DNA: TGTGCCAGCAGTGTTAAGTACGAGCAGTACTTC. It is translated as CASSVKYEQYF.

The chain combines TRBV11-2 with TRBJ2-2; 9 bases agree with TRBD2. The CDR3 extends over 15 amino acids. V shed 3 bases and J 6 bases; nucleotides not matched to a gene: 5. Per germline, CDR1 SGHAT and CDR2 FQNNGV. CDR3 sequence: CASSFGLASAGELFF. The DNA for the CDR3 is TGTGCCAGCAGCTTCGGACTAGCGAGCGCCGGGGAGCTGTTTTTT.

V usage is TRBV2 and J usage is TRBJ1-2; 7 bases map to TRBD1. Germline loops: CDR1 SNHLY, CDR2 FYNNEI. The J segment lost 8 bases and the V segment lost 7 bases, leaving 4 bases of the junction unmatched. The CDR3 length is 11 residues. CDR3 sequence reads: CASKQGVGYTF. The CDR3 bases are TGTGCCAGCAAGCAGGGGGTCGGCTACACCTTC.

The chain couples TRBV28 to TRBJ2-1; TRBD2 matches 8 bases. The V gene's germline CDR1 is MDHEN and CDR2 SYDVKM. Trimming took 3 bases from V and 1 from J; bases not matched to a gene: 14. The CDR3 length is 19 residues. The CDR3: CASSFPLRVVAGSYNEQFF. As DNA, the CDR3 is TGTGCCAGCAGTTTTCCCCTCCGGGTAGTAGCGGGATCCTACAATGAGCAGTTCTTC. Filled out from reference TRBV28 and TRBJ2-1, the complete variable domain reads DVKVTQSSRYLVKRTGEKVFLECVQDMDHENMFWYRQDPGLGLRLIYFSYDVKMKEKGDIPEGYSVSREKKERFSLILESASTNQTSMYLCASSFPLRVVAGSYNEQFFGPGTRLTVL.

The V and J genes are TRBV19 and TRBJ1-1; 8 bases agree with TRBD1. CDR1 and CDR2 (germline): LNHDA, SQIVND (reference sequence). V lost 1 base to trimming and J lost 5 bases; unmatched junction nucleotides: 9. The CDR3 runs 16 residues. Here the CDR3 reads CASSIVGQGVGTEAFF. In nucleotides, the CDR3 is TGTGCCAGTAGTATAGTTGGACAGGGAGTCGGGACTGAAGCTTTCTTT.

In regard to this clone: The same CDR3 also results from other DNA sequences found in this sample. The CDR3 region is CASSFGQQETQYF. DNA for the CDR3: TGTGCCAGCAGTTTCGGACAGCAAGAGACCCAGTACTTC. This rearrangement joins TRBV11-2 to TRBJ2-5, with D perhaps TRBD1 (6 bases). V gave up 6 bases and J gave up 2 bases, with 10 bases separating them. CDR3 length equals 13 residues. The germline V gene has CDR1 SGHAT and CDR2 FQNNGV.

The V gene is TRBV5-1, the J gene TRBJ2-2; TRBD2 is a possible D gene (5 bases). V was shortened by 6 bases and J by 5 bases, with 14 bases between the two germline ends. Germline CDR1 is SGHRS and CDR2 is YFSETQ. This CDR3 spans 14 amino acids. CDR3 region: CASMVPSQTGELFF. The DNA of the CDR3 is TGCGCCAGCATGGTTCCTAGCCAGACCGGGGAGCTGTTTTTT.

V usage is TRBV4-1 and J usage is TRBJ2-3; D is perhaps TRBD2 (6 bases). The germline V gene encodes CDR1 MGHRA and CDR2 YSYEKL. The germline V and J ends were trimmed by 2 bases and 5 bases, with 11 bases remaining between them. This CDR3 has 14 residues. The CDR3 reads CASSQLLGGDTQYF. In DNA, the CDR3 is TGCGCCAGCAGCCAATTGCTGGGGGGAGATACGCAGTATTTT.

In the case of this clone: Other DNA sequences in the same sample also yield this CDR3. The CDR3 loop reads CASSLEGRQPQHF. CDR3 DNA: TGCGCCAGCAGCTTGGAGGGGCGCCAGCCCCAGCATTTT. The chain recombines TRBV5-1 with TRBJ1-5; D possibly corresponds to TRBD1 (5 bases). From germline, CDR1 is SGHRS and CDR2 YFSETQ. CDR3 size: 13 residues. V lost 0 bases and J 7 bases, leaving 8 bases between the germline ends.

The gene calls are TRBV28 and TRBJ1-1; 9 bases fit TRBD1. The germline V gene encodes CDR1 MDHEN and CDR2 SYDVKM. CDR3 length: 13 amino acids. Trimming cost V 10 bases and J 4 bases; bases outside gene matches: 7. Here the CDR3 reads CATWTGVVTEAFF. Here the CDR3 DNA reads TGTGCCACATGGACAGGGGTTGTCACTGAAGCTTTCTTT.

A note on this clone: The sample carries other DNA sequences with the same CDR3. The chain uses TRBV5-1 and TRBJ2-2; the match to TRBD2 covers 11 bases. The CDR3 length is 16 residues. Looked up from germline, CDR1 is SGHRS and CDR2 is YFSETQ. Trimming at V came to 4 bases and at J to 2 bases, leaving 4 bases not matched to a gene. The CDR3 spells CASSLTSGTNTGELFF. The CDR3 DNA reads TGCGCCAGCAGCCTGACTAGCGGGACTAACACCGGGGAGCTGTTTTTT.

This clone was found once. This chain joins TRBV20-1 and TRBJ2-1; D is ambiguous. The CDR3 totals 11 residues. Germline lookup yields CDR1 DFQATT and CDR2 SNEGSKA (reference sequence). Trimming pared 5 bases from V and 12 bases from J, leaving 14 bases between. The CDR3: CSASTQKGQFF. In DNA form, the CDR3 reads TGCAGTGCTTCTACCCAAAAGGGGCAGTTCTTC.

The gene calls are TRBV29-1 and TRBJ1-1; 11 nucleotides agree with TRBD1. Germline CDR1 SQVTM, CDR2 ANQGSEA. CDR3 length: 14 residues. Trimming removed 6 bases from V and 1 base from J; junction bases left unmatched: 4. CDR3 DNA sequence: TGCAGCGTAGGGACAGGGGGACCGAACACTGAAGCTTTCTTT. Protein product: CSVGTGGPNTEAFF.

This sequence joins TRBV5-1 and TRBJ2-1, with 7 bases matching TRBD1. This CDR3 region has 15 residues. The V gene end was trimmed by 2 bases and the J gene end by 5 bases; junction bases not matched to a gene: 7. From germline, CDR1 is SGHRS and CDR2 YFSETQ. CDR3 coding DNA: TGCGCCAGCAGCTTTCTATCAGGGGGAAACAATGAGCAGTTCTTC. Translated: CASSFLSGGNNEQFF.